This is a list of T cell receptor beta chains from one sample in a study of blood T cell repertoires in COVID-19. Data came from immunoSEQ multiplex PCR; TCRdb stores just in-frame clones and leaves some out. The sample records just under 90,000 clones, approximately 79% being singletons. The sequenced material came from peripheral blood. These receptors all come from an elderly woman with acute or convalescent COVID-19. Both conserved end residues are part of each CDR3. D genes are given only for firm matches. Only part of the rows carry a size: once, few, many, or a class if the clone is expanded.

CDR3 DNA | CDR3 protein | J gene | V gene | D gene | CDR3 length | clone size
TGTGCCAGCAGCGCCCCGGGGGGCTACACCTTC | CASSAPGGYTF | TRBJ1-2 | TRBV9 | - | 11 | -
TGTGCCAGCAGTTTTGGGGGGGACGGGTTAGAGACCCAGTACTTC | CASSFGGDGLETQYF | TRBJ2-5 | TRBV28 | TRBD2 | 15 | -
TGTGCCAGCAGTACAACAGGGGGCGCGTCCTATGGCTACACCTTC | CASSTTGGASYGYTF | TRBJ1-2 | TRBV6-2/TRBV6-3 | TRBD1 | 15 | few
TGTGCCAGCAGCTTGGATACGGTCTCTGGAAACACCATATATTTT | CASSLDTVSGNTIYF | TRBJ1-3 | TRBV5-4 | - | 15 | -
TGTGCCAGCAGTGGGGACAGGGCTGTCACTGAAGCTTTCTTT | CASSGDRAVTEAFF | TRBJ1-1 | TRBV2 | TRBD1 | 14 | -
TGTGCCAGCAGCTTGGTCCTCCACACCGGGGAGCTGTTTTTT | CASSLVLHTGELFF | TRBJ2-2 | TRBV5-6 | - | 14 | -
TGTGCCAGCAGCTTCAGTGCTTCTGGAAACACCATATATTTT | CASSFSASGNTIYF | TRBJ1-3 | TRBV7-9 | - | 14 | -
TGTGCCAGCTCACTAGGACAGGGTGAAGCTTTCTTT | CASSLGQGEAFF | TRBJ1-1 | TRBV18 | TRBD1 | 12 | -
TGTGCCAGCAGTCCGATGGGGGCTAGCGGGTACCAAGAGACCCAGTACTTC | CASSPMGASGYQETQYF | TRBJ2-5 | TRBV27 | TRBD2 | 17 | -
TGTGCCAGCAGTCCTTCGTGGGACACACTAGCCAAAAACATTCAGTACTTC | CASSPSWDTLAKNIQYF | TRBJ2-4 | TRBV2 | - | 17 | -
TGTGCCAGCAGCTTAAAACGGGGTTGGGACAATGAGCAGTTCTTC | CASSLKRGWDNEQFF | TRBJ2-1 | TRBV7-9 | - | 15 | medium-sized
TGTGCCAGCACATACGAGCGGGGGGGCCGTACAGATACGCAGTATTTT | CASTYERGGRTDTQYF | TRBJ2-3 | TRBV2 | TRBD2 | 16 | -
TGTGCCAGCAGTTCCCGGCCGGGGGTCTCACCCCTCCACTTT | CASSSRPGVSPLHF | TRBJ1-6 | TRBV6-5 | - | 14 | few
TGTGCCAGCAGTACCGGGACAGCTTTTGAAAAACTGTTTTTT | CASSTGTAFEKLFF | TRBJ1-4 | TRBV5-6 | TRBD1 | 14 | -
TGCGCCAGCAGCATCCAACAGGGTCAAGATGGCTACACCTTC | CASSIQQGQDGYTF | TRBJ1-2 | TRBV5-1 | - | 14 | once
TGTGCCACCAGTGATTCTCGGGGGAAGGACATTCAGTACTTC | CATSDSRGKDIQYF | TRBJ2-4 | TRBV24-1 | - | 14 | -